These T cell receptor beta chains were read from a single sample in a study of cytomegalovirus exposure and HLA in healthy donors. Only in-frame clones appear in the TCRdb table, and some are missing; sequencing was by immunoSEQ multiplex PCR. Among roughly 220,000 clones listed, 70% to 85% were seen once. Sequences were obtained from PBMCs. The receptors here all came from a man aged 50-60 years in good health and CMV-seronegative. The CDR3 runs from the conserved cysteine through the conserved F or W. D genes are given only for firm matches. For some rows the clone size is stated as once, few or many, or as a class when expanded; others skip it.

d_gene	abundance	v_gene	j_gene	CDR3nt	CDR3aa
.	.	TRBV19	TRBJ2-1	TGTGCCAGTAGTATCCGCTCGGTGGGGGGAGGCTCCTACAATGAGCAGTTCTTC	CASSIRSVGGGSYNEQFF
.	.	TRBV5-4	TRBJ1-2	TGTGCCAGCAGCCTCTTCCAGTCCAACTATGGCTACACCTTC	CASSLFQSNYGYTF
.	.	TRBV5-1	TRBJ2-2	TGCGCCAGCAGCGCCGGGACAATTAACACCGGGGAGCTGTTTTTT	CASSAGTINTGELFF
.	.	TRBV14	TRBJ1-1	TGTGCCAGCAGCCAAGATCGCAGGTTGAACACTGAAGCTTTCTTT	CASSQDRRLNTEAFF
TRBD2	.	TRBV5-1	TRBJ2-1	TGCGCCAGCAGCTTGGCTAGCGGGACGAGCTCCTACAATGAGCAGTTCTTC	CASSLASGTSSYNEQFF
TRBD2	.	TRBV15	TRBJ2-6	TGTGCCACCAGCAGTCTAACTAGCGGGGCAAGCTCTGGGGCCAACGTCCTGACTTTC	CATSSLTSGASSGANVLTF
.	.	TRBV6-5	TRBJ2-7	TGTGCCAGCACCCGCCGCGGTGGCCCGAACTACGAGCAGTACTTC	CASTRRGGPNYEQYF
.	.	TRBV5-1	TRBJ1-5	TGCGCCAGCAGCTTAGGGGCGGGCAATCAGCCCCAGCATTTT	CASSLGAGNQPQHF
.	few	TRBV7-9	TRBJ1-6	TGTGCCAGCAGCTTAGCGTCAGGGGATAGTTCACCCCTCCACTTT	CASSLASGDSSPLHF
TRBD1	.	TRBV6-1	TRBJ1-1	TGTGCCACGTACAGGGGGAACACTGAAGCTTTCTTT	CATYRGNTEAFF
TRBD2	.	TRBV5-1	TRBJ2-2	TGCGCCAGCAGCACCCCTAGCGGGAGCTCCGGGGAGCTGTTTTTT	CASSTPSGSSGELFF
TRBD2	.	TRBV9	TRBJ2-3	TGTGCCAGCAGCGTGAGGGAGGGCCTTGATACGCAGTATTTT	CASSVREGLDTQYF
.	.	TRBV6-5	TRBJ1-6	TGTGCCAGCAAACTTGACAGCACCTATAATTCACCCCTCCACTTT	CASKLDSTYNSPLHF
.	.	TRBV10-1	TRBJ2-7	TGCGCCAGTAGCGCTAGCAATACCTACGAGCAGTACTTC	CASSASNTYEQYF
.	.	TRBV6-5	TRBJ1-3	TGTGCCAGCAAGAGGACAGCTGGAAACACCATATATTTT	CASKRTAGNTIYF
.	.	TRBV28	TRBJ2-5	TGTGCCAGCAGTTTTACAGGGATACAAGAGACCCAGTACTTC	CASSFTGIQETQYF
TRBD1	few	TRBV9	TRBJ1-2	TGTGCCAGCAGCCAAGGGACAGAAGAGGGCTACACCTTC	CASSQGTEEGYTF
.	.	TRBV7-2	TRBJ2-2	TGTGCCAGCAGCATTCGAGGACTGACCGACACCGGGGAGCTGTTTTTT	CASSIRGLTDTGELFF
.	.	TRBV28	TRBJ1-5	TGTGCCAGCAGGCCCGGTGGGGCTGTTCAGCCCCAGCATTTT	CASRPGGAVQPQHF
TRBD1	once	TRBV6-6	TRBJ2-7	TGTGCCAGCAGTTACTCGAGGGACAGGGGCCACGAGCAGTACTTC	CASSYSRDRGHEQYF
TRBD2	.	TRBV29-1	TRBJ2-7	TGCAGCGTTAGACGGGGGGACTACGAGCAGTACTTC	CSVRRGDYEQYF
TRBD2	.	TRBV29-1	TRBJ2-3	TGCAGCGTTCCCGGGACTAGCGCCACAGATACGCAGTATTTT	CSVPGTSATDTQYF
TRBD1	once	TRBV6-9	TRBJ2-7	TGTGCCAGCACTCAGGGTTGGGACAGGGCCTACGAGCAGTACTTC	CASTQGWDRAYEQYF
TRBD2	.	TRBV9	TRBJ2-1	TGTGCCAGCAGCGTAGGGGGGGGACTAGCGGGAGGGAGCTCCTACAATGAGCAGTTCTTC	CASSVGGGLAGGSSYNEQFF
.	.	TRBV10-3	TRBJ2-7	TGTGCCATCAGTGAACCCGACAGGCCCCAACGCTACGAGCAGTACTTC	CAISEPDRPQRYEQYF
.	many	TRBV25-1	TRBJ1-4	TGTGCCAGCAGTGCTTTTTCCCTTGAAAAACTGTTTTTT	CASSAFSLEKLFF
.	.	TRBV2	TRBJ1-3	TGTGCCAGCAGTGAAGGCCTTCCCAGCTCTGGAAACACCATATATTTT	CASSEGLPSSGNTIYF
TRBD1	.	TRBV6-1	TRBJ1-1	TGTGCCAGCAGTGAAGTCGGGACAGGGGGCCATGAAGCTTTCTTT	CASSEVGTGGHEAFF
.	once	TRBV5-6	TRBJ1-6	TGTGCCAGCAGCTTGGCCAGAAATAATTCACCCCTCCACTTT	CASSLARNNSPLHF
TRBD2	.	TRBV7-2	TRBJ2-1	TGTGCCAGCAGCCGTATGAGGACTAGCGGGGGGCATGAGCAGTTCTTC	CASSRMRTSGGHEQFF
TRBD1	.	TRBV4-1	TRBJ2-7	TGCGCCAGCAGCCAAGCCCCCGGGACAGGTCGCTCCTACGAGCAGTACTTC	CASSQAPGTGRSYEQYF
TRBD1	few	TRBV7-2	TRBJ1-5	TGTGCCAGCAGCCTGGACAGGGGGCGGTGGGAGCCCCAGCATTTT	CASSLDRGRWEPQHF
.	once	TRBV25-1	TRBJ1-4	TGTGCCAGCAGTGAATCGCAGTGGTCTAATGAAAAACTGTTTTTT	CASSESQWSNEKLFF
TRBD1	.	TRBV4-1	TRBJ2-7	TGCGCCAGCAGCCAACCGGGACAGGGGGTCCTCTACGAGCAGTACTTC	CASSQPGQGVLYEQYF
TRBD2	.	TRBV9	TRBJ2-5	TGTGCCAGCAGCGTAGTAGCGGGGGAAGAGACCCAGTACTTC	CASSVVAGEETQYF
.	few	TRBV9	TRBJ2-3	TGTGCCAGCAGCGTAGCAGGGGCAGATACGCAGTATTTT	CASSVAGADTQYF
.	once	TRBV27	TRBJ1-4	TGTGCCAGCAGTTTAAAGGGAGTTGCAACTAATGAAAAACTGTTTTTT	CASSLKGVATNEKLFF
.	.	TRBV7-2	TRBJ2-7	TGTGCCAGCAGTCTAGGGCGGGTCACCACCTACGAGCAGTACTTC	CASSLGRVTTYEQYF
.	.	TRBV27	TRBJ2-1	TGTGCCAGCACGTACGTTACTGGGAGTCACAATGAGCAGTTCTTC	CASTYVTGSHNEQFF
.	few	TRBV4-2	TRBJ1-6	TGTGCCAGCAGCCAACTACTCGGGAGTGCCGATTCACCCCTCCACTTT	CASSQLLGSADSPLHF
TRBD1	.	TRBV7-9	TRBJ2-5	TGTTCCAGCAGCTTAAGGGGACAGGTGGGGCCTAAAGAGACCCAGTACTTC	CSSSLRGQVGPKETQYF
TRBD2	.	TRBV6-5	TRBJ2-1	TGTGCCAGCAGTTACTCGAGACTAGCGGGAGATGATGAGCAGTTCTTC	CASSYSRLAGDDEQFF